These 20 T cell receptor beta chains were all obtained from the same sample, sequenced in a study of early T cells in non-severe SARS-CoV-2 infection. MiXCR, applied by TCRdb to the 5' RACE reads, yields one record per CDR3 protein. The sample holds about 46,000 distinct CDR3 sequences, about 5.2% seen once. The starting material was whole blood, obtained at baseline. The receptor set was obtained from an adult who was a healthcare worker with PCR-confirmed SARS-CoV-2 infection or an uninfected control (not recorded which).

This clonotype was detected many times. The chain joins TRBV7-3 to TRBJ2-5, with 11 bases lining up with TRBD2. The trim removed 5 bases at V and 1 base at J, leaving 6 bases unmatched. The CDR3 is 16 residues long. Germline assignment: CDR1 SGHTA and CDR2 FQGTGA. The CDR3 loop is CASSPGGTSGQETQYF. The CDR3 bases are TGTGCCAGCAGCCCAGGCGGGACTAGCGGCCAAGAGACCCAGTACTTC. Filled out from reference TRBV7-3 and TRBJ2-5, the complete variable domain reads GAGVSQTPSNKVTEKGKYVELRCDPISGHTALYWYRQSLGQGPEFLIYFQGTGAADDSGLPNDRFFAVRPEGSVSTLKIQRTERGDSAVYLCASSPGGTSGQETQYFGPGTRLLVL.

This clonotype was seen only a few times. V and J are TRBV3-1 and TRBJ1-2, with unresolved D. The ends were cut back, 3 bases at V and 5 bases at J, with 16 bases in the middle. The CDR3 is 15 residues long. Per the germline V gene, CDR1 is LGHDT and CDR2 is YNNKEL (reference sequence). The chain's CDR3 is CASSHLGNRDYGYTF. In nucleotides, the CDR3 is TGTGCCAGCAGCCATCTTGGTAACAGAGATTATGGCTACACCTTC.

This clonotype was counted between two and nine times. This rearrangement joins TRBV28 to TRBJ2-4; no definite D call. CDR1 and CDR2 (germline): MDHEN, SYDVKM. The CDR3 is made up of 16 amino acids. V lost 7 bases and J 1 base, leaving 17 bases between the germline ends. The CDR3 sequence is CASTDPLRGAKNIQYF. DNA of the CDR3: TGTGCCAGCACCGACCCCCTCCGTGGGGCCAAAAACATTCAGTACTTC.

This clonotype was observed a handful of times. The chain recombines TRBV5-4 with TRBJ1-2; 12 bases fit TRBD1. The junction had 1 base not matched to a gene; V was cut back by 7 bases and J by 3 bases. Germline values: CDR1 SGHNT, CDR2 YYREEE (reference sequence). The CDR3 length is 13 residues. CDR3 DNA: TGTGCCAGCCGGGACAGGGGGCACTATGGCTACACCTTC. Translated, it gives CASRDRGHYGYTF.

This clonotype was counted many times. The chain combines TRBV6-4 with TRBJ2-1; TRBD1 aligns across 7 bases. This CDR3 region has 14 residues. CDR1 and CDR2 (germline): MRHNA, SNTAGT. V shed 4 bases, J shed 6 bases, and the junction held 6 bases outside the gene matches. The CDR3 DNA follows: TGTGCCAGCAGTGTAGAACAGGGGAGCAATGAGCAGTTCTTC. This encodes CASSVEQGSNEQFF.

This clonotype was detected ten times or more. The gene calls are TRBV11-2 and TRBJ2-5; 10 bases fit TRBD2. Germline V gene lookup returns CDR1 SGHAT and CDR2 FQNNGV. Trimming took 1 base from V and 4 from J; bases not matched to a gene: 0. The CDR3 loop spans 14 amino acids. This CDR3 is CASSLGLAGETQYF. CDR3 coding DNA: TGTGCCAGCAGCTTAGGACTAGCGGGAGAGACCCAGTACTTC.

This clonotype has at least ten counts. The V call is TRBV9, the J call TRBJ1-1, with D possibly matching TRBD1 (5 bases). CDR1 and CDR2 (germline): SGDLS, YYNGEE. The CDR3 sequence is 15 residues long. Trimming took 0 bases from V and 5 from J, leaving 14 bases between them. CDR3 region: CASSVGDGKRTEAFF. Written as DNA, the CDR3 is TGTGCCAGCAGCGTAGGGGACGGGAAACGGACTGAAGCTTTCTTT.

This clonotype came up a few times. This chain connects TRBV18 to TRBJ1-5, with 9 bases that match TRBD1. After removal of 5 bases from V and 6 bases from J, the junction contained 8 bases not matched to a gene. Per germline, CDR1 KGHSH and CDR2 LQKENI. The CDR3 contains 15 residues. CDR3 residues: CASSSGQGDSQPQHF. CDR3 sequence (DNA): TGTGCCAGCTCATCGGGACAGGGCGATAGTCAGCCCCAGCATTTT.

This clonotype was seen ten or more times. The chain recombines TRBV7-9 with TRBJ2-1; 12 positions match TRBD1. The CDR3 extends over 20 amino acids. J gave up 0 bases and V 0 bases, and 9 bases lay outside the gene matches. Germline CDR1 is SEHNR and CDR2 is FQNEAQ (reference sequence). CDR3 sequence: CASSLALGQGAISSYNEQFF. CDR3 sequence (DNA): TGTGCCAGCAGCTTAGCGCTGGGACAGGGGGCTATAAGCTCCTACAATGAGCAGTTCTTC.

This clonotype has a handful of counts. CDR3 bases: TGTGCCAGCAGTTACTCGAATAAAGTGTCCTCCTACGAGCAGTACTTC. Residues: CASSYSNKVSSYEQYF. The chain combines TRBV6-2 or TRBV6-3 with TRBJ2-7; D remains unclear. V dropped 0 bases and J dropped 0 bases, with 12 bases sitting between them. The CDR3 runs 16 residues. Germline V gene sequence: CDR1 MNHEY, CDR2 SVGEGT.

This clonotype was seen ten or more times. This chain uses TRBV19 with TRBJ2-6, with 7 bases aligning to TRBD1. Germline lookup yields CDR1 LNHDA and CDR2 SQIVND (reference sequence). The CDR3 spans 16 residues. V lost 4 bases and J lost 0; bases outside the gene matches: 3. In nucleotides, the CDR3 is TGTGCCAGTAGTAGGGACAGCAACTCTGGGGCCAACGTCCTGACTTTC. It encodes CASSRDSNSGANVLTF.

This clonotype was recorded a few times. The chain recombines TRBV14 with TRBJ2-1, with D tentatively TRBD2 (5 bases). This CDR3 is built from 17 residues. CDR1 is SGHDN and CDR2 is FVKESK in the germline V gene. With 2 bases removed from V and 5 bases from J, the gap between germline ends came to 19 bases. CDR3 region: CASSQISFSGFDNEQFF. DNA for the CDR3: TGTGCCAGCAGCCAAATTTCCTTTTCGGGGTTCGACAATGAGCAGTTCTTC.

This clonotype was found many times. CDR3 bases: TGTGCCAGCAGCCAAGATACTAGCGGGGGAGCCGGGGAGCTGTTTTTT. It specifies CASSQDTSGGAGELFF. This sequence joins TRBV3-1 and TRBJ2-2; 11 nucleotides agree with TRBD2. The CDR3 has 16 residues. Germline loops: CDR1 LGHDT, CDR2 YNNKEL (reference sequence). V gave up 0 bases and J gave up 6 bases; unmatched junction bases: 3.

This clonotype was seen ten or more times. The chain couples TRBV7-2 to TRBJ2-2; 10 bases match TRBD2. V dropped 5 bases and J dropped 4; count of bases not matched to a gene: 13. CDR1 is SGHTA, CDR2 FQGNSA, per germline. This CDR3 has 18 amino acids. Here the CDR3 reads CASSPGVLAGVGTGELFF. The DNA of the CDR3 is TGTGCCAGCAGCCCAGGGGTTCTAGCGGGAGTCGGCACCGGGGAGCTGTTTTTT.

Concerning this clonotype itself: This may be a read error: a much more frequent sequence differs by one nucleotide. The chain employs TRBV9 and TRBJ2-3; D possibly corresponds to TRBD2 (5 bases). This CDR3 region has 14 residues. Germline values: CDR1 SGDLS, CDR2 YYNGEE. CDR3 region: CASSVGPGGDTLYF. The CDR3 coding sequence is TGTGCCAGCAGCGTAGGACCAGGAGGAGATACGCTGTATTTT.

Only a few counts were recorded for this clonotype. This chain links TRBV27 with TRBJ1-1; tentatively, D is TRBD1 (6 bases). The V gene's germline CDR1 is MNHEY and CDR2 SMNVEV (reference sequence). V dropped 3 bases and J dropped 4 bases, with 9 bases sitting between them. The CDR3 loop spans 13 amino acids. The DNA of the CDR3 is TGTGCCAGCAGTTTCCTACAGGGCACTGAAGCTTTCTTT. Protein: CASSFLQGTEAFF.

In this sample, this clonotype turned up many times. CDR3 residues: CSERGPEDTEAFF. The CDR3, as DNA: TGCAGCGAGCGGGGGCCGGAGGACACTGAAGCTTTCTTT. The chain recombines TRBV29-1 with TRBJ1-1; D possibly corresponds to TRBD1 (6 bases). CDR3 length equals 13 residues. Trimming pared 7 bases from V and 3 bases from J, leaving 15 bases between. Germline-derived CDR1 and CDR2 are SQVTM and ANQGSEA.

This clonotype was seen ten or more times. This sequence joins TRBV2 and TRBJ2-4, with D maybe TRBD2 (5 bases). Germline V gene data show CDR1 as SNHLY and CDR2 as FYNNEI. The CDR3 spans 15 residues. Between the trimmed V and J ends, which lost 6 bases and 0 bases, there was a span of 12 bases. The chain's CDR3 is CASRGDTLAKNIQYF. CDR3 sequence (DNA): TGTGCCAGCAGGGGAGACACGCTAGCCAAAAACATTCAGTACTTC.

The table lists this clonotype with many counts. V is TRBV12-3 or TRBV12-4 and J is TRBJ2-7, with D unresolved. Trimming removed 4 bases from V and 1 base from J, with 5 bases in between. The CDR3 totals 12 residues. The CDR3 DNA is TGTGCCAGCAGTTCCGAGTCCTACGAGCAGTACTTC. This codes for CASSSESYEQYF.

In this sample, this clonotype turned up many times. The CDR3 loop reads CSVDFDQETQYF. CDR3 DNA sequence: TGCAGCGTTGATTTCGACCAAGAGACCCAGTACTTC. The gene calls are TRBV29-1 and TRBJ2-5; D gene unclear. V was cut by 3 bases and J by 0 bases, with 5 bases left in between. The CDR3 is made up of 12 amino acids. In germline, CDR1 is SQVTM, CDR2 ANQGSEA.